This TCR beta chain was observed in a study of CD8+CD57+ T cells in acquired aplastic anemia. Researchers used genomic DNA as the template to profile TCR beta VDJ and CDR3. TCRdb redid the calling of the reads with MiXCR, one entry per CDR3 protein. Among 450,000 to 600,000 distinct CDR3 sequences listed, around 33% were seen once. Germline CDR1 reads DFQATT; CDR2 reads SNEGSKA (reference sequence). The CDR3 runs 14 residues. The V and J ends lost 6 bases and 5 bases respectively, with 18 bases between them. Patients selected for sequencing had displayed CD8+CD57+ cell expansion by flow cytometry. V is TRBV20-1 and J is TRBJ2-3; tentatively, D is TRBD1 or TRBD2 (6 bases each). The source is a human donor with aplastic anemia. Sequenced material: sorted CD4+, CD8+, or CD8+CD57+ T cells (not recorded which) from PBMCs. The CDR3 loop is CSAGLGGPRDTQYF. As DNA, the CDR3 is TGCAGTGCCGGGCTAGGGGGGCCTCGAGATACGCAGTATTTT.